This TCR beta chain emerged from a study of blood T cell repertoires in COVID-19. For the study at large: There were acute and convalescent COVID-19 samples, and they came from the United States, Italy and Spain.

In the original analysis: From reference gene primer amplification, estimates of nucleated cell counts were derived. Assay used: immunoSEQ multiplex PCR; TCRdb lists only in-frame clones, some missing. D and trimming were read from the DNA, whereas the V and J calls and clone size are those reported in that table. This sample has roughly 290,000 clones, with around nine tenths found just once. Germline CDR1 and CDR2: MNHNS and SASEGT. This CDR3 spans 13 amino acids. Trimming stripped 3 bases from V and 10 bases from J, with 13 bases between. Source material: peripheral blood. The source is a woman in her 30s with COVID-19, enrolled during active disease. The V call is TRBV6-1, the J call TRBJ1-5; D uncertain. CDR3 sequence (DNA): TGTGCCAGCAGTGAGGCGGGCGGCTCCCCCCAGCATTTT. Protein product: CASSEAGGSPQHF.